These 4 T cell receptor beta chains were all obtained from the same sample, sequenced in a study of blood T cell repertoires in COVID-19. TCRdb keeps only in-frame clones here, not all; method: immunoSEQ multiplex PCR. Of 250,000 to 350,000 clones listed, roughly 90% are singletons. Sequencing was performed on peripheral blood. The receptor source for this set is a woman in her thirties with COVID-19, enrolled during active disease.

The gene calls are TRBV6-2 or TRBV6-3 and TRBJ2-2, with D perhaps TRBD2 (6 bases). In germline, CDR1 is MNHEY, CDR2 SVGEGT. V lost 5 bases, J lost 2 bases, and 9 bases lay in between. This CDR3 region has 14 residues. CDR3 nucleotides: TGTGCCAGCAGTAGGGACTTTAACACCGGGGAGCTGTTTTTT. As protein: CASSRDFNTGELFF.

In the case of this clone: The same CDR3 also results from other DNA sequences found in this sample. The rearrangement uses TRBV9 and TRBJ2-2, with D possibly being TRBD1 (6 bases). Germline CDR1 and CDR2: SGDLS and YYNGEE. There are 14 residues in the CDR3. The ends were cut back, 8 bases at V and 0 bases at J, with 11 bases in the middle. The CDR3 protein is CASSGTTNTGELFF. CDR3 DNA: TGTGCCAGTTCCGGGACAACGAACACCGGGGAGCTGTTTTTT.

This clone was observed once. This chain links TRBV30 with TRBJ1-1, with D possibly TRBD1 on 5 matching bases. This CDR3 has 14 amino acids. Trimming pared 3 bases from V and 1 base from J, leaving 12 bases between. The V gene's germline CDR1 is GTSNPN and CDR2 SVGIG (reference sequence). CDR3 in amino acids: CAWSPYGGNTEAFF. The CDR3 DNA sequence: TGTGCCTGGAGCCCTTACGGGGGGAACACTGAAGCTTTCTTT. Using reference TRBV30 and TRBJ1-1 for the parts outside the CDR3, the full variable domain is SQTIHQWPATLVQPVGSPLSLECTVEGTSNPNLYWYRQAAGRGLQLLFYSVGIGQISSEVPQNLSASRPQDRQFILSSKKLLLSDSGFYLCAWSPYGGNTEAFFGQGTRLTVV.

The rearrangement links TRBV24-1 to TRBJ2-1, with 13 bases fitting TRBD2. V trimming: 3 bases; J trimming: 12 bases; junction bases outside the gene matches: 7. This CDR3 is built from 15 residues. CDR1 and CDR2 from the germline V gene are KGHDR and SFDVKD. CDR3 DNA sequence: TGTGCCACCAGTGATAGGACTAGCGGGAGAGGGGGGCAGTTCTTC. Translating it yields CATSDRTSGRGGQFF.